One sample yielded the 15 T cell receptor beta chains listed below, sequenced in a study of shared clonotypes between healthy human individuals. Assay: immunoSEQ multiplex PCR; the TCRdb copy retains only in-frame clones and omits some. Found here are about 2 million clones, about 95% of them singletons; the top ten hold 1.1%. Terminally differentiated effector memory CD45RA+ cells were excluded from the naive CD8 cells, which were CD45RO-negative and positively selected for CCR7. Sequenced material: naive CD8+ T cells sorted from blood. The receptors were sampled from a man between 18 and 29 years old in good health.

This clone has just one count. V is TRBV27 and J is TRBJ2-7, with D tentatively TRBD2 (5 bases). The CDR3 is 16 residues long. Trimming removed 5 bases at V and 0 bases at J, with 17 bases between. Germline V gene sequence: CDR1 MNHEY, CDR2 SMNVEV (reference sequence). CDR3: CASSPSWGEASYEQYF. The CDR3 DNA sequence: TGTGCCAGCAGTCCCTCGTGGGGAGAAGCCTCCTACGAGCAGTACTTC.

The rearrangement uses TRBV6-5 and TRBJ2-1; no firm D call. The CDR3 totals 11 residues. V lost 2 bases and J 8 bases, leaving 4 bases between the germline ends. The V gene's germline CDR1 is MNHEY and CDR2 SVGAGI. The CDR3 here is CASSYKDEQFF. The CDR3 nucleotides read TGTGCCAGCAGTTACAAGGATGAGCAGTTCTTC.

The V call is TRBV19, the J call TRBJ2-3; TRBD2 matches at 11 bases. CDR1 LNHDA and CDR2 SQIVND come from the germline V gene (reference sequence). The V segment lost 7 bases and the J segment 2 bases; nucleotides outside the gene matches: 5. The length of the CDR3 is 15 residues. The CDR3 is CASNPSGGTTDTQYF. For the CDR3, the DNA is TGTGCCAGTAATCCTAGCGGGGGGACCACAGATACGCAGTATTTT.

This clone appeared a few times. This CDR3 reads CAWSVGTGRQPQHF. CDR3 nucleotides: TGTGCCTGGAGTGTCGGGACAGGTCGGCAGCCCCAGCATTTT. The chain joins TRBV30 to TRBJ1-5, with 8 bases lining up with TRBD1. The CDR3 has 14 residues. Germline assignment: CDR1 GTSNPN and CDR2 SVGIG (reference sequence). V gave up 0 bases and J gave up 7 bases; unmatched junction bases: 5.

V gene TRBV5-4 combines with J gene TRBJ2-1, with D tentatively TRBD1 (5 bases). CDR1 and CDR2 (germline): SGHNT, YYREEE (reference sequence). The length of the CDR3 is 13 residues. Trimming shortened V by 4 bases and J by 9 bases, and 14 bases separated the two germline ends. The CDR3 loop reads CASSGAQHLEQFF. The CDR3 nucleotides read TGTGCCAGCAGCGGGGCCCAACATCTTGAGCAGTTCTTC.

The chain uses TRBV30 and TRBJ1-1; D unclear. Germline V gives CDR1 GTSNPN, CDR2 SVGIG (reference sequence). This CDR3 is built from 15 residues. V was clipped by 7 bases and J by 0 bases, with 18 bases between them. In DNA, the CDR3 is TGTGCCTCTATGGACGGATATTTTATGAACACTGAAGCTTTCTTT. Its translation: CASMDGYFMNTEAFF.

The V and J genes are TRBV28 and TRBJ2-3, with TRBD2 identical over 8 bases. The germline gives CDR1 MDHEN, CDR2 SYDVKM. There are 15 residues in the CDR3. V dropped 6 bases and J dropped 4; count of bases not matched to a gene: 9. CDR3 loop: CASSPGSGIADTQYF. Here the CDR3 DNA reads TGTGCCAGCAGCCCAGGTAGCGGGATAGCAGATACGCAGTATTTT.

This CDR3 reads CSVDRVVGAINTDTQYF. The CDR3 nucleotides are TGCAGCGTTGATAGGGTTGTTGGAGCGATTAACACAGATACGCAGTATTTT. The chain links TRBV29-1 to TRBJ2-3, with D unresolved. The CDR3 sequence is 17 residues long. Germline loops: CDR1 SQVTM, CDR2 ANQGSEA. Trimming took off 3 bases at V and 2 bases at J, with 21 bases between the two ends.

The rearrangement uses TRBV4-1 and TRBJ2-1; 7 positions agree with TRBD2. Per the germline V gene, CDR1 is MGHRA and CDR2 is YSYEKL. Unmatched junction bases numbered 12, after V lost 4 bases and J lost 3 bases. The CDR3 consists of 17 residues. CDR3 DNA sequence: TGCGCCAGCAGCCGAGCTGAACTAGCGACCGACTACAATGAGCAGTTCTTC. Residues: CASSRAELATDYNEQFF.

The chain has TRBV19 and TRBJ2-7; TRBD2 agrees at 7 bases. V lost 0 bases, J lost 2 bases, and 4 bases stayed unmatched. Germline lookup yields CDR1 LNHDA and CDR2 SQIVND (reference sequence). This CDR3 contains 15 residues. DNA of the CDR3: TGTGCCAGTAGTATAGATCGGCTAGCGGCCTACGAGCAGTACTTC. Its translation: CASSIDRLAAYEQYF.

J is TRBJ2-7 and V is TRBV29-1; 9 bases agree with TRBD1. The CDR3 extends over 15 amino acids. V lost 1 base to trimming and J lost 3 bases; unmatched junction nucleotides: 7. CDR1 and CDR2 from the germline V gene are SQVTM and ANQGSEA. In DNA form, the CDR3 reads TGCAGCGTTGAAGGACAGGGGGGCCCGGACTACGAGCAGTACTTC. Protein sequence: CSVEGQGGPDYEQYF.

J is TRBJ1-4 and V is TRBV6-1, with D possibly matching TRBD1 (5 bases). V lost 2 bases and J 7 bases, leaving 14 bases between the germline ends. Germline CDR1 MNHNS, CDR2 SASEGT. This CDR3 has 15 residues. DNA of the CDR3: TGTGCCAGCAGTGAATGGACGGGGGGAGGTGAAAAACTGTTTTTT. It yields the protein CASSEWTGGGEKLFF.

This clone was observed a single time. The same CDR3 is also encoded by other DNA sequences in this sample. This chain joins TRBV28 and TRBJ1-5, with D hard to call. Trimming cost V 3 bases and J 1 base, with 10 bases left between them. The CDR3 spans 15 residues. Germline CDR1 and CDR2: MDHEN and SYDVKM. CDR3 coding DNA: TGTGCCAGCAGTTTTTCGGGAGAGAGCAATCAGCCCCAGCATTTT. Amino acid sequence: CASSFSGESNQPQHF.

V usage is TRBV29-1 and J usage is TRBJ2-6, with 7 bases aligning to TRBD1. The CDR3 has 17 residues. Germline V gene sequence: CDR1 SQVTM, CDR2 ANQGSEA. J was trimmed by 0 bases and V by 1 base; bases with no gene match: 6. This CDR3 reads CSVEVGTAYSGANVLTF. The CDR3 nucleotides read TGCAGCGTTGAAGTTGGGACAGCCTACTCTGGGGCCAACGTCCTGACTTTC.

V gene TRBV27 combines with J gene TRBJ2-1; tentatively, D is TRBD1 (5 bases). The CDR3 covers 17 residues. The germline V gene encodes CDR1 MNHEY and CDR2 SMNVEV (reference sequence). Trimming cost V 6 bases and J 2 bases, with 20 bases left between them. In DNA, the CDR3 is TGTGCCAGCAGACAGCAGGGATTACGTTTCCCCTACAATGAGCAGTTCTTC. Protein product: CASRQQGLRFPYNEQFF.